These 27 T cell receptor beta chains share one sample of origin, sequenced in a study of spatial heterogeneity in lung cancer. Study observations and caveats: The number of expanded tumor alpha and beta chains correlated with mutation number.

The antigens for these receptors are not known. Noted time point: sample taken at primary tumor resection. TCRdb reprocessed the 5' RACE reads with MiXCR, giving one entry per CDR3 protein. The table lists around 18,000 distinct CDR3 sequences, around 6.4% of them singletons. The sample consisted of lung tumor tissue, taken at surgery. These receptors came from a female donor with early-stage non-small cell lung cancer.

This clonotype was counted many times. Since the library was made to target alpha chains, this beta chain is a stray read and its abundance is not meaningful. The CDR3 loop is CASSFGQGPRYNSPLHF. The CDR3 DNA follows: TGTGCCAGCAGTTTTGGGCAGGGGCCAAGATATAATTCACCCCTCCACTTT. The rearrangement joins TRBV28 to TRBJ1-6; maybe TRBD1 (6 bases). The CDR3 loop spans 17 amino acids. The V end was cut by 3 bases, the J end by 4 bases, with 16 bases between. Germline values: CDR1 MDHEN, CDR2 SYDVKM.

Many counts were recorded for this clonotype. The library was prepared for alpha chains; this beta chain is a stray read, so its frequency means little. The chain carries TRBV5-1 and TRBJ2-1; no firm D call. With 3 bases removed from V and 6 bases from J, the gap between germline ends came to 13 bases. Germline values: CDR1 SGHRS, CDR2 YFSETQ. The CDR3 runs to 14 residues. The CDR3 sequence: CASSYGYRANEQFF. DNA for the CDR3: TGCGCCAGCAGCTATGGGTATAGGGCCAATGAGCAGTTCTTC.

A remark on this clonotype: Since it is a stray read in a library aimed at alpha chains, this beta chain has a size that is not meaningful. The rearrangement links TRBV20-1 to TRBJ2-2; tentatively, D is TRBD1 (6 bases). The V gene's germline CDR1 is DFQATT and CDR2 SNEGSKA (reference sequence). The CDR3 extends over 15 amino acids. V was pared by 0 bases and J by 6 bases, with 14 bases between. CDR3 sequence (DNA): TGCAGTGCTAGAGACCGGACAGTTTTCTCCGGGGAGCTGTTTTTT. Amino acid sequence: CSARDRTVFSGELFF.

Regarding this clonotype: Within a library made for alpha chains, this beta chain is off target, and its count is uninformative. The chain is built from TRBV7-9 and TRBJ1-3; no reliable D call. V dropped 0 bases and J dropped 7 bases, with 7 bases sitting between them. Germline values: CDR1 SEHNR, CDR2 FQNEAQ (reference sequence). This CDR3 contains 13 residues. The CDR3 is CASSLAQTNTIYF. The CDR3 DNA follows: TGTGCCAGCAGCTTAGCACAGACGAACACCATATATTTT.

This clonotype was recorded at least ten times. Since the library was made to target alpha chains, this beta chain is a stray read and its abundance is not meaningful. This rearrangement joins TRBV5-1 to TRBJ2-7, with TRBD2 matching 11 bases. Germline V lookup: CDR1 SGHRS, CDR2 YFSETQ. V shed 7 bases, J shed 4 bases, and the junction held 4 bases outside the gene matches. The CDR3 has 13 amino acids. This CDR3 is CASSTSGIYEQYF. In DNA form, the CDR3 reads TGCGCCAGCTCGACTAGCGGGATTTACGAGCAGTACTTC.

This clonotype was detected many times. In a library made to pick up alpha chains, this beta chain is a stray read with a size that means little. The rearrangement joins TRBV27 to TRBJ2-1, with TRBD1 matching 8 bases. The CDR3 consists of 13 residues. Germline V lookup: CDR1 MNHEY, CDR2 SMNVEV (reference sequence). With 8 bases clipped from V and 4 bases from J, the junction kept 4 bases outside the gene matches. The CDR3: CASGQGSYNEQFF. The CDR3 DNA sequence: TGTGCCAGCGGACAGGGAAGTTACAATGAGCAGTTCTTC.

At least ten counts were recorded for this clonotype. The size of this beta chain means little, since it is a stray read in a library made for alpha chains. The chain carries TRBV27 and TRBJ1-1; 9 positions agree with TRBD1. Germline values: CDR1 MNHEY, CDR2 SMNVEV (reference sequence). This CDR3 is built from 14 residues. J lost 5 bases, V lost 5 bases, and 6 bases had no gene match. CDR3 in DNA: TGTGCCAGCAGTGGTAACAGGGGGCGAACTGAAGCTTTCTTT. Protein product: CASSGNRGRTEAFF.

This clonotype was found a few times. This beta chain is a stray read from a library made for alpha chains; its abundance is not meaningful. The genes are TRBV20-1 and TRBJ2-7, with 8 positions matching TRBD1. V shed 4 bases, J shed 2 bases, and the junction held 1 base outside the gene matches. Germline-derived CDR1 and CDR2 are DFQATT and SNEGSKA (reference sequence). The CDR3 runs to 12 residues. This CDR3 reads CSATQGAYEQYF. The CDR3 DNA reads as TGCAGTGCTACACAGGGGGCCTACGAGCAGTACTTC.

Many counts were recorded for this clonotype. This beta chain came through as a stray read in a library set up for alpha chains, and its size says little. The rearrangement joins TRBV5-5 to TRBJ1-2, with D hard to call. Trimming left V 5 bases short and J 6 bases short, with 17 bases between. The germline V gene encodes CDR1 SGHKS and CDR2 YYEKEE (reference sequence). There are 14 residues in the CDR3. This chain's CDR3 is CASSPFLKGHGYTF. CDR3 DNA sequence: TGTGCCAGCAGTCCCTTTTTGAAGGGTCATGGCTACACCTTC.

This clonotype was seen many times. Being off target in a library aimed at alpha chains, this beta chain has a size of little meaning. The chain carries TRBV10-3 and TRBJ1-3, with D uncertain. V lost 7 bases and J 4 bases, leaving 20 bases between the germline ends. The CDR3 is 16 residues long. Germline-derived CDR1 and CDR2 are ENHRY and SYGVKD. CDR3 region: CAITLQDSNTGNTIYF. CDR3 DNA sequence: TGTGCCATCACGCTGCAAGACTCTAATACAGGAAACACCATATATTTT.

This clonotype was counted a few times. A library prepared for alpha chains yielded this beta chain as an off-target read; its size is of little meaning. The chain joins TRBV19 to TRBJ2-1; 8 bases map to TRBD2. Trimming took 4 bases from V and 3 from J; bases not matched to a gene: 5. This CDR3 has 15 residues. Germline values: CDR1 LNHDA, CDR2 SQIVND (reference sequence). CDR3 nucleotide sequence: TGTGCCAGTAGTAAAACTAGCGGCGACTACAATGAGCAGTTCTTC. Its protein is CASSKTSGDYNEQFF.

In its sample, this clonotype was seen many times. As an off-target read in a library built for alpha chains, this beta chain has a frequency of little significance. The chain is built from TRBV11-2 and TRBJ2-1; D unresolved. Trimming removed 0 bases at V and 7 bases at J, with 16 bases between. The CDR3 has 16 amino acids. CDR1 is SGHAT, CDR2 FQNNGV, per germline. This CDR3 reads CASSLDSGRNFNEQFF. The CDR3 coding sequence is TGTGCCAGCAGCTTAGATTCCGGACGGAACTTTAATGAGCAGTTCTTC.

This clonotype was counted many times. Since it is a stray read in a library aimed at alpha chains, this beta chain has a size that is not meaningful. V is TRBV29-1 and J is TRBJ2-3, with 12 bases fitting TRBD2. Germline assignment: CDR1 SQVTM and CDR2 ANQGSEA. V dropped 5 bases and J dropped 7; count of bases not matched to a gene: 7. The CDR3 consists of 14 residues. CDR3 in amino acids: CSVQTSGGGNTQYF. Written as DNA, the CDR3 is TGCAGCGTTCAGACTAGCGGGGGAGGAAATACGCAGTATTTT.

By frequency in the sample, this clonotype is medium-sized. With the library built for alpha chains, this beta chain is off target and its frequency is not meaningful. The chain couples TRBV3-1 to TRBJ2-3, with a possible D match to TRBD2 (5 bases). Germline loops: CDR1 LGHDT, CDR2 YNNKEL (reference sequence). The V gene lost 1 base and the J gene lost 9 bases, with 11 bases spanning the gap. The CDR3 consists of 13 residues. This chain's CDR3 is CASSQVTGSTQYF. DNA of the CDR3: TGTGCCAGCAGCCAAGTTACGGGATCGACGCAGTATTTT.

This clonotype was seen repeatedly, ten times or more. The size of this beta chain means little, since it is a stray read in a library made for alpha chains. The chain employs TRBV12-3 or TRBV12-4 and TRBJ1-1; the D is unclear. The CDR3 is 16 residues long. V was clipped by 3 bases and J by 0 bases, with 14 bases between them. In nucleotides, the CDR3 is TGTGCCAGCAGTTTGGGCGTTCGGTTTATGAACACTGAAGCTTTCTTT. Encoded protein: CASSLGVRFMNTEAFF.

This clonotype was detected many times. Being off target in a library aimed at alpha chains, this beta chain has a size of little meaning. In nucleotides, the CDR3 is TGCAGTGCTAGGAACCCTACCTACGAGCAGTACTTC. Translating gives CSARNPTYEQYF. This chain connects TRBV20-1 to TRBJ2-7; D gene unclear. With 3 bases removed from V and 2 bases from J, the gap between germline ends came to 8 bases. Germline CDR1 DFQATT, CDR2 SNEGSKA (reference sequence). This CDR3 is built from 12 residues.

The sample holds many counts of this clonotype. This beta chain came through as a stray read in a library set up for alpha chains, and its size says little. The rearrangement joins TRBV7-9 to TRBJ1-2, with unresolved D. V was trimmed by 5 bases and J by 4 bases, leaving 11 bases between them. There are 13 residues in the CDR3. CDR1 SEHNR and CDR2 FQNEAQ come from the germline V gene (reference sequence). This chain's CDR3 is CASSLPAAYGYTF. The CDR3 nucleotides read TGTGCCAGCAGCCTCCCGGCGGCCTATGGCTACACCTTC. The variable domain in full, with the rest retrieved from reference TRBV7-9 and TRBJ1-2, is DTGVSQNPRHKITKRGQNVTFRCDPISEHNRLYWYRQTLGQGPEFLTYFQNEAQLEKSRLLSDRFSAERPKGSFSTLEIQRTEQGDSAMYLCASSLPAAYGYTFGSGTRLTVV.

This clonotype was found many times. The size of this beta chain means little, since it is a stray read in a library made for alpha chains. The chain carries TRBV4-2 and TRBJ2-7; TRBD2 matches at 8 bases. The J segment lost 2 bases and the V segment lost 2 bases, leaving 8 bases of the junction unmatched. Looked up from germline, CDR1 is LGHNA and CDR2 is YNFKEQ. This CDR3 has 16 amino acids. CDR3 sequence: CASSQNGLAEPYEQYF. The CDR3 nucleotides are TGTGCCAGCAGCCAAAACGGACTAGCAGAGCCCTACGAGCAGTACTTC.

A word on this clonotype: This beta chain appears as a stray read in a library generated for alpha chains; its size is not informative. The CDR3 protein is CATSGGLDTGELFF. As DNA, the CDR3 is TGTGCCACCAGTGGGGGACTAGACACCGGGGAGCTGTTTTTT. The chain has TRBV24-1 and TRBJ2-2, with TRBD2 matching over 8 bases. The CDR3 extends over 14 amino acids. The V segment lost 5 bases and the J segment 3 bases; nucleotides outside the gene matches: 1. Germline values: CDR1 KGHDR, CDR2 SFDVKD.

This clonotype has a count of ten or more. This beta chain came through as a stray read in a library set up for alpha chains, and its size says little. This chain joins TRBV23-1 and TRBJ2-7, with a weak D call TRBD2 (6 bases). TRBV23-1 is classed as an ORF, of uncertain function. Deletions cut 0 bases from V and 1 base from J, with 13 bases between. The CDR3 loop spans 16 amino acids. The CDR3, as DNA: TGCGCCAGCAGTCAATCGAAAGGGGACTCATCCTACGAGCAGTACTTC. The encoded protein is CASSQSKGDSSYEQYF.

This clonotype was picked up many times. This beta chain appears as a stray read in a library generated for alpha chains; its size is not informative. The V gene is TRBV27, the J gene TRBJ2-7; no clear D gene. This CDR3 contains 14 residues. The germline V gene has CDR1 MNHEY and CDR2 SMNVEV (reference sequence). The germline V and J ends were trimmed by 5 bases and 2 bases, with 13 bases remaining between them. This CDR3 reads CASSPRGPTYEQYF. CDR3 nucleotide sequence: TGTGCCAGCAGTCCCCGAGGTCCCACCTACGAGCAGTACTTC.

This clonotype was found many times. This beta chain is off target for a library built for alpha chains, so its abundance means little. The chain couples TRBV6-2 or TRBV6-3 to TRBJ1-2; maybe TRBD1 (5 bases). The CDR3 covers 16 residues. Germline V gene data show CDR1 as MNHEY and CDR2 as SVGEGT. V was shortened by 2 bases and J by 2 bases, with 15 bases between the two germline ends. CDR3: CASSYPGRDKNYGYTF. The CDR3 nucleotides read TGTGCCAGCAGTTACCCGGGACGGGATAAGAACTATGGCTACACCTTC.

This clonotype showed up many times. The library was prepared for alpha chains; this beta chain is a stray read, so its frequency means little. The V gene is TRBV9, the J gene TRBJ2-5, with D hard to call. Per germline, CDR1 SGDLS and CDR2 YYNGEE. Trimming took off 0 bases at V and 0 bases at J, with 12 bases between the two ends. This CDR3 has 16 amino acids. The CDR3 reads CASSVENRVHQETQYF. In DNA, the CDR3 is TGTGCCAGCAGCGTAGAAAATAGAGTTCACCAAGAGACCCAGTACTTC.

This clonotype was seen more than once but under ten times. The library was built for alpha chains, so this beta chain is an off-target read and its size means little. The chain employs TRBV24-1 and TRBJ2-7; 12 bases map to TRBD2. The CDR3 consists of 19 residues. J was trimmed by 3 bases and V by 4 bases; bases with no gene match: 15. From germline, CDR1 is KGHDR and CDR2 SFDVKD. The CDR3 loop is CATSDSPGTSGQTFYEQYF. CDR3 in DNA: TGTGCCACCAGTGACTCGCCCGGGACTAGCGGGCAAACCTTCTACGAGCAGTACTTC.

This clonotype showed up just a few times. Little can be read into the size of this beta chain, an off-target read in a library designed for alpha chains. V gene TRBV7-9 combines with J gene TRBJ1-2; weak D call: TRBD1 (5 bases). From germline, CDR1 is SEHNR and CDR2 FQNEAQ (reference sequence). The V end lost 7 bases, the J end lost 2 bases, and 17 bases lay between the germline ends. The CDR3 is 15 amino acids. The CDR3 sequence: CASTPQGALNYGYTF. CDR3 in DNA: TGTGCCAGCACCCCCCAGGGTGCACTCAACTATGGCTACACCTTC.

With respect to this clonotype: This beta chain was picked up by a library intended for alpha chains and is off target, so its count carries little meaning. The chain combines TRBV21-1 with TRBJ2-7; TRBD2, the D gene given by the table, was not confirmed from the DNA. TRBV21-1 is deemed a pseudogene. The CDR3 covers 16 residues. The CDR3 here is CASSFLGAGGSYEQYF. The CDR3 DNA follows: TGTGCCAGCAGCTTTCTGGGGGCGGGAGGGTCCTACGAGCAGTACTTC.

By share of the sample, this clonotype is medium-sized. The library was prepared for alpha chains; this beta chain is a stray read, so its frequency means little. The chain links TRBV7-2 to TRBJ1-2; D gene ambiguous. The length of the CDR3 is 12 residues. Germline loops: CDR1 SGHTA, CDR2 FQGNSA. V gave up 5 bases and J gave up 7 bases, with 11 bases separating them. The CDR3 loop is CASSPNAGGYTF. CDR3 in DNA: TGTGCCAGCAGCCCTAATGCGGGTGGCTACACCTTC. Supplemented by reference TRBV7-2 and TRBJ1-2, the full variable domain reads GAGVSQSPSNKVTEKGKDVELRCDPISGHTALYWYRQSLGQGLEFLIYFQGNSAPDKSGLPSDRFSAERTGGSVSTLTIQRTQQEDSAVYLCASSPNAGGYTFGSGTRLTVV.